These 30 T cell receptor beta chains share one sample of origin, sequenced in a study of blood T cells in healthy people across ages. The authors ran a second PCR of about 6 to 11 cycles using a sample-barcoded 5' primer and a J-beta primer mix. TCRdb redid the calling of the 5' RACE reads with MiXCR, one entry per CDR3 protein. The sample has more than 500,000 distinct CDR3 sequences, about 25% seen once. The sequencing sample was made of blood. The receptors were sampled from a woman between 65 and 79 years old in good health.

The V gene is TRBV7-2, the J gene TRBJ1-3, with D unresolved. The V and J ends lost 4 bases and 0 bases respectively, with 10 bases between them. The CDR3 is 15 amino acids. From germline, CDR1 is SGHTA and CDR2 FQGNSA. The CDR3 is CASSSYTASGNTIYF. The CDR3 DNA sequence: TGTGCCAGCAGCTCTTACACCGCCTCTGGAAACACCATATATTTT.

The CDR3, as DNA: TGCGCCAGCAGCTTGGGGCAGGGGAGCGAGCAGTACTTC. Protein: CASSLGQGSEQYF. The V gene is TRBV5-1, the J gene TRBJ2-7; the D gene is possibly TRBD1 (6 bases). The CDR3 is 13 amino acids. V lost 0 bases and J lost 6, with 10 bases in between. Germline V lookup: CDR1 SGHRS, CDR2 YFSETQ. The full variable domain, with the rest looked up from reference TRBV5-1 and TRBJ2-7, is KAGVTQTPRYLIKTRGQQVTLSCSPISGHRSVSWYQQTPGQGLQFLFEYFSETQRNKGNFPGRFSGRQFSNSRSEMNVSTLELGDSALYLCASSLGQGSEQYFGPGTRLTVT.

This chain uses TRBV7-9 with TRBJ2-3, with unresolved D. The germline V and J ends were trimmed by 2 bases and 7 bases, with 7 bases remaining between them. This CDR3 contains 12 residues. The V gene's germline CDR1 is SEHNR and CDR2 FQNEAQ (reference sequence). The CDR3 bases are TGTGCCAGCAGCTTAAGGTTAAATACGCAGTATTTT. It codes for CASSLRLNTQYF.

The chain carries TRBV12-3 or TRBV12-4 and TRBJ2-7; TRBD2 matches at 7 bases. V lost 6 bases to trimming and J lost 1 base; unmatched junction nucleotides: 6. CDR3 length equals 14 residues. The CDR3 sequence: CASRLGGRSYEQYF. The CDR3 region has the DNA TGTGCCAGCAGGTTGGGGGGGAGGTCCTACGAGCAGTACTTC.

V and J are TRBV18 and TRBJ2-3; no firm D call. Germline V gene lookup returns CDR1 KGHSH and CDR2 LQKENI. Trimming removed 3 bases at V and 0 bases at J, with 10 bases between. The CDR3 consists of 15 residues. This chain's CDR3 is CASSPQPISTDTQYF. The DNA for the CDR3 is TGTGCCAGCTCACCGCAGCCTATAAGCACAGATACGCAGTATTTT.

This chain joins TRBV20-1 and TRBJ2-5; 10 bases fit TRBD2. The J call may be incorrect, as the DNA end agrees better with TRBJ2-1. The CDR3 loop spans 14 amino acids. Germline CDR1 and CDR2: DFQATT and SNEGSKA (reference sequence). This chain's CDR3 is CSATSGRDCNEQFF. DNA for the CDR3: TGCAGTGCCACGAGCGGGAGGGACTGCAATGAGCAGTTCTTC.

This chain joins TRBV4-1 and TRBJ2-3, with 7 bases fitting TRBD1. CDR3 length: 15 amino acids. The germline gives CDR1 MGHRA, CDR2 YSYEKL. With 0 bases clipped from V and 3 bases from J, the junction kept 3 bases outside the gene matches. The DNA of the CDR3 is TGCGCCAGCAGCCAAGAGGGACAGCCAACAGATACGCAGTATTTT. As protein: CASSQEGQPTDTQYF.

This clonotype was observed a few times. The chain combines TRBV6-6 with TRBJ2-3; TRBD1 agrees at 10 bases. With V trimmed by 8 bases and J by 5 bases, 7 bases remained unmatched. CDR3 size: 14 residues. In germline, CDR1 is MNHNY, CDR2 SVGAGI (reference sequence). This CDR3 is CASGRDRGRDTQYF. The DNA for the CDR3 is TGTGCCAGCGGCCGGGACAGGGGAAGAGATACGCAGTATTTT.

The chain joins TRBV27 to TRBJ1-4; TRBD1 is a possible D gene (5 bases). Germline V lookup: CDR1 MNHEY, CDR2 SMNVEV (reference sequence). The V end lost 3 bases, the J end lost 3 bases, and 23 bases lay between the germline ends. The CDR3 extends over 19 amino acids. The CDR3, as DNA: TGTGCCAGCAGTTTGGGTCGACAGATGGGATCGGGATCTAATGAAAAACTGTTTTTT. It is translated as CASSLGRQMGSGSNEKLFF.

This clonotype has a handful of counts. CDR3 DNA: TGCAGCGCCCTTGGGGGGTCAACCTACAATGAGCAGTTCTTC. Translation: CSALGGSTYNEQFF. The chain is built from TRBV29-1 and TRBJ2-1, with D possibly TRBD2 on 6 matching bases. The CDR3 spans 14 residues. The germline V and J ends were trimmed by 7 bases and 2 bases, with 15 bases remaining between them. The germline V gene encodes CDR1 SQVTM and CDR2 ANQGSEA.

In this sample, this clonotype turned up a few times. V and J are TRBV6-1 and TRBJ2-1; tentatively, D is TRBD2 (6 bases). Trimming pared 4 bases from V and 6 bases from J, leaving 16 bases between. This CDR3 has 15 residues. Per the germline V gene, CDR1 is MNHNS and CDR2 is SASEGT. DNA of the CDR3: TGTGCCAGCAGTGCGGGGGATCACACCCCCAATGAGCAGTTCTTC. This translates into CASSAGDHTPNEQFF.

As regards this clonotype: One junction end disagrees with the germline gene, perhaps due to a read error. CDR3 bases: TGTGCCGGCAGCTTGTTCTGGGGGTCAACAGATACGCAGTATTTT. Amino acid sequence: CAGSLFWGSTDTQYF. The chain carries TRBV7-2 and TRBJ2-3, with D tentatively TRBD1 or TRBD2 (5 bases each). Germline CDR1 reads SGHTA; CDR2 reads FQGNSA. This CDR3 region has 15 residues.

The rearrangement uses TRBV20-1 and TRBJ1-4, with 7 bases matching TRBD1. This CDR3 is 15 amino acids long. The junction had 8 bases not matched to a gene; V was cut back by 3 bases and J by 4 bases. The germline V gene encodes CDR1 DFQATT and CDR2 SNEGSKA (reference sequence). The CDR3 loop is CSASDPGQFNEKLFF. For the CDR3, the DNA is TGCAGTGCTAGTGACCCGGGACAGTTTAATGAAAAACTGTTTTTT.

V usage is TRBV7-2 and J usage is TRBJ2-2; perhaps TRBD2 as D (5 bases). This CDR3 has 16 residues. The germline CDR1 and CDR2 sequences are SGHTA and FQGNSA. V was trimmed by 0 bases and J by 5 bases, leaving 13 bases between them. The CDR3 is CASSLALIGGTGELFF. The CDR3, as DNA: TGTGCCAGCAGCTTAGCCCTCATAGGAGGTACCGGGGAGCTGTTTTTT.

The CDR3 here is CATSEGRTEAFF. DNA of the CDR3: TGTGCCACCAGTGAGGGACGAACTGAAGCTTTCTTT. The chain has TRBV24-1 and TRBJ1-1; TRBD1 is a possible D gene (5 bases). The CDR3 sequence is 12 residues long. Germline CDR1 KGHDR, CDR2 SFDVKD. V was cut by 4 bases and J by 5 bases, with 7 bases left in between.

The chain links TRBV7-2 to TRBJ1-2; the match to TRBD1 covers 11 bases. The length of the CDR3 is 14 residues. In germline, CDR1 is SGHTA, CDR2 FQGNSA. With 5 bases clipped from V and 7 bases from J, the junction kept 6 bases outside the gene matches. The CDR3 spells CASSLSGQGVGYTF. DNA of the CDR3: TGTGCCAGCAGCCTTTCGGGACAGGGGGTTGGCTACACCTTC. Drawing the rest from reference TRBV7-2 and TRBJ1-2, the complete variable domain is GAGVSQSPSNKVTEKGKDVELRCDPISGHTALYWYRQSLGQGLEFLIYFQGNSAPDKSGLPSDRFSAERTGGSVSTLTIQRTQQEDSAVYLCASSLSGQGVGYTFGSGTRLTVV.

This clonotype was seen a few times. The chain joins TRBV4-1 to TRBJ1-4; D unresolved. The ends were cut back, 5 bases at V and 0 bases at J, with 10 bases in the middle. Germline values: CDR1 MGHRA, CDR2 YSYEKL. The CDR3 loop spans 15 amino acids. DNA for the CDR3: TGCGCCAGCAGCAGTGGCAGCACAACTAATGAAAAACTGTTTTTT. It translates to CASSSGSTTNEKLFF.

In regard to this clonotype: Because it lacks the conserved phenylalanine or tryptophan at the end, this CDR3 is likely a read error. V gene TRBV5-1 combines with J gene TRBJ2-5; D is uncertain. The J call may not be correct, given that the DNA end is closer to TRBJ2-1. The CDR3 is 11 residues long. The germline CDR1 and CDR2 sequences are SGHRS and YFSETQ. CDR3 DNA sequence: TGCGCCAGCAGCTTGGCGGGTGAGCAGTTCATC. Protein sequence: CASSLAGEQFI.

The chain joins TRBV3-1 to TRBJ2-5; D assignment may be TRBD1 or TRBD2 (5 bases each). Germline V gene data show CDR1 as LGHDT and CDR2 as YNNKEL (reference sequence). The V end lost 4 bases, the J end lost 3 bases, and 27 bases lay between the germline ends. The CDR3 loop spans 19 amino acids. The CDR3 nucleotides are TGTGCCAGCAGCCCCCCCTTGTCGAGGGGTTTCTTAATTGAAGAGACCCAGTACTTC. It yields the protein CASSPPLSRGFLIEETQYF.

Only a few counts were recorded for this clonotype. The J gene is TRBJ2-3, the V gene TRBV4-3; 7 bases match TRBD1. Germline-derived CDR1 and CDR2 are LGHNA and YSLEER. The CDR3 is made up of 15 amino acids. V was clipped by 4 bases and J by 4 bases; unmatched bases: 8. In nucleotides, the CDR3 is TGCGCCAGCAGCCCATCCCCGACAGGGCCAGATACGCAGTATTTT. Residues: CASSPSPTGPDTQYF.

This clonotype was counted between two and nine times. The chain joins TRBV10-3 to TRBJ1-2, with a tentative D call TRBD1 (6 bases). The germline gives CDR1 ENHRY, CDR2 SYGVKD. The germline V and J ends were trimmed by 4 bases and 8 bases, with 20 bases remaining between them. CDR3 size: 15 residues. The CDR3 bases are TGTGCCATCAGTGGTGGACAGCAAGGTTCGCTCGGCTACACCTTC. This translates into CAISGGQQGSLGYTF.

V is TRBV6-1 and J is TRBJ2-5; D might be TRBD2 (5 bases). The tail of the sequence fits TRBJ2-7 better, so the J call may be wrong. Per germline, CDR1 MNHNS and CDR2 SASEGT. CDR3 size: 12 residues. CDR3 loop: CASTLGSYEQYF. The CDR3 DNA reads TGTGCCAGTACACTAGGGTCCTACGAGCAGTACTTC.

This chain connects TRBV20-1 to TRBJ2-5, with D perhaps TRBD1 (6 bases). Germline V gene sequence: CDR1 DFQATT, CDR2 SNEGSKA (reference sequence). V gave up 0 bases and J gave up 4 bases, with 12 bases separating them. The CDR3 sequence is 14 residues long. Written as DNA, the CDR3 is TGCAGTGCTAGAGATCGCAGGGGCCCAGAGACCCAGTACTTC. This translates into CSARDRRGPETQYF.

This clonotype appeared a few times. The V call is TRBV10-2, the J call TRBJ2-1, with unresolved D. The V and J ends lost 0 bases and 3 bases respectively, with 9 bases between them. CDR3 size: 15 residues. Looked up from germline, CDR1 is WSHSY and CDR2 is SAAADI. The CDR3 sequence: CASSESLGIYNEQFF. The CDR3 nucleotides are TGCGCCAGCAGTGAGTCTTTGGGGATCTACAATGAGCAGTTCTTC.

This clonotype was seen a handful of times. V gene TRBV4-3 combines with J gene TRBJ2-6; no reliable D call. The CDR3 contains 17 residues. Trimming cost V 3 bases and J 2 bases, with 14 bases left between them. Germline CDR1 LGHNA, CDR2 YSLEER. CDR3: CASSQIPPAAGANVLTF. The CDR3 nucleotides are TGCGCCAGCAGCCAGATTCCCCCGGCGGCTGGGGCCAACGTCCTGACTTTC.

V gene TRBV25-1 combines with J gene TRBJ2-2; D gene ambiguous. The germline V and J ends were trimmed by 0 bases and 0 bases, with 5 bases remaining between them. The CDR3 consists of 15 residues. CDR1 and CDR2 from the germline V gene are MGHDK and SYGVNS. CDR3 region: CASSEYMANTGELFF. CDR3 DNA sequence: TGTGCCAGCAGTGAATATATGGCGAACACCGGGGAGCTGTTTTTT.

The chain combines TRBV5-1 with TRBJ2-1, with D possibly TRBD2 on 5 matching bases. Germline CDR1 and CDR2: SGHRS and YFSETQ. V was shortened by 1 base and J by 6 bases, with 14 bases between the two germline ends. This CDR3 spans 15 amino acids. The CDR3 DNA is TGCGCCAGCAGCTTGAGTGCGGGTAGGGTCAATGAGCAGTTCTTC. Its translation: CASSLSAGRVNEQFF.

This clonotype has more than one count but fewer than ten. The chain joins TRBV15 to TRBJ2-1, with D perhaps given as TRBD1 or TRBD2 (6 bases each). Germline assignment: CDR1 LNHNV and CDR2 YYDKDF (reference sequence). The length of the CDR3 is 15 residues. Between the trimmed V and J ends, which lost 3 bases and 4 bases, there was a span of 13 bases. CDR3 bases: TGTGCCACCAGCAGGAGGGGGGCTAGTTACAATGAGCAGTTCTTC. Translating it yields CATSRRGASYNEQFF.

CDR3 coding DNA: TGTGCCAGCAGCTTAGCGGCTGGGGGCGGGGGGGTAAACTACGAGCAGTACTTC. Residues: CASSLAAGGGGVNYEQYF. The chain is built from TRBV7-2 and TRBJ2-5; 9 bases align to TRBD2. The J call may not be correct, given that the DNA end is closer to TRBJ2-7. Germline V lookup: CDR1 SGHTA, CDR2 FQGNSA. The CDR3 length is 18 residues.

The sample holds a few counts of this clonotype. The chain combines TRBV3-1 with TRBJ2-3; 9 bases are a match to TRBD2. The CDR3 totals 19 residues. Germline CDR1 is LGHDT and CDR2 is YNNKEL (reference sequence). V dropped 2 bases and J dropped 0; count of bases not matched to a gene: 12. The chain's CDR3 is CASSQFRLAGSRSTDTQYF. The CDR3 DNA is TGTGCCAGCAGCCAATTTCGCCTAGCGGGGAGCCGCAGCACAGATACGCAGTATTTT.